Listed below are T cell receptor beta chains from one sample, sequenced in a study of radiation and T cells in renal cell carcinoma. Profiled with immunoSEQ multiplex PCR; TCRdb holds only in-frame clones, not every one. The sample includes about 130,000 clones, about 81% seen only once; the top ten take roughly 5.9%. Sample: blood, taken from a patient whose treatment included radiotherapy and nephrectomy. Receptor source: a man aged 50 to 60 with renal cell carcinoma. Both conserved end residues are part of each CDR3. The order of the fields is V gene, D gene, J gene, clone size, CDR3 DNA, CDR3 protein. The D gene is left open where the match is weak. Some rows have no size entry. The others give once, few or many, or a class for an expanded clone.

v_gene: TRBV7-9
d_gene: .
j_gene: TRBJ1-2
abundance: .
CDR3nt: TGTGCCAGCAGCTTCCTGGACGGCACTAACTATGGCTACACCTTC
CDR3aa: CASSFLDGTNYGYTF

v_gene: TRBV5-8
d_gene: .
j_gene: TRBJ1-2
abundance: .
CDR3nt: TGTGCCAGCAGCTTGGTGGTTCCCTACACCTTC
CDR3aa: CASSLVVPYTF

v_gene: TRBV4-1
d_gene: .
j_gene: TRBJ2-5
abundance: .
CDR3nt: TGCGCCAGCAGCCGATCCACCGCGGACGCGGAACAAGAGACCCAGTACTTC
CDR3aa: CASSRSTADAEQETQYF

v_gene: TRBV20-1
d_gene: .
j_gene: TRBJ2-1
abundance: few
CDR3nt: TGCAGTGCCCCAAGCTTAAATGAGCAGTTCTTC
CDR3aa: CSAPSLNEQFF

v_gene: TRBV10-3
d_gene: .
j_gene: TRBJ2-7
abundance: .
CDR3nt: TGTGCCATCAGTGATCGAGCGGAGAATTCCTACGAGCAGTACTTC
CDR3aa: CAISDRAENSYEQYF

v_gene: TRBV7-9
d_gene: .
j_gene: TRBJ2-1
abundance: .
CDR3nt: TGTGCCAGCAGCCCCGACTTAGGCTCCTACAATGAGCAGTTCTTC
CDR3aa: CASSPDLGSYNEQFF

v_gene: TRBV5-5
d_gene: TRBD2
j_gene: TRBJ2-7
abundance: .
CDR3nt: TGTGCCAGCAGCTTGGTTCCTAGCGGGGGGACCTACGAGCAGTACTTC
CDR3aa: CASSLVPSGGTYEQYF

v_gene: TRBV18
d_gene: TRBD1
j_gene: TRBJ1-2
abundance: once
CDR3nt: TGTGCCAGCTCACCTAGCGAGGGGGCGAGGTATGGCTACACCTTC
CDR3aa: CASSPSEGARYGYTF

v_gene: TRBV7-2
d_gene: TRBD2
j_gene: TRBJ2-7
abundance: .
CDR3nt: TGTGCCAGCAGCTCGGCTAGCGGGGGATCTGAGCAGTACTTC
CDR3aa: CASSSASGGSEQYF

v_gene: TRBV2
d_gene: .
j_gene: TRBJ2-7
abundance: .
CDR3nt: TGTGCCAGCAGTGAGCCTCTGTCAAGATTGAGTGAGCAGTACTTC
CDR3aa: CASSEPLSRLSEQYF

v_gene: TRBV29-1
d_gene: .
j_gene: TRBJ1-2
abundance: few
CDR3nt: TGCAGCGTTGGGGAGGTTGACTCCAACTATGGCTACACCTTC
CDR3aa: CSVGEVDSNYGYTF

v_gene: TRBV18
d_gene: TRBD2
j_gene: TRBJ2-7
abundance: .
CDR3nt: TGTGCCAGCTCAGCTAGCGGGGGGGCGGCCTCCTACGAGCAGTACTTC
CDR3aa: CASSASGGAASYEQYF

v_gene: TRBV4-3
d_gene: .
j_gene: TRBJ1-5
abundance: .
CDR3nt: TGCGCCAGCAGCCAAGATTTGCAGGGCAATCAGCCCCAGCATTTT
CDR3aa: CASSQDLQGNQPQHF

v_gene: TRBV4-1
d_gene: TRBD2
j_gene: TRBJ2-1
abundance: .
CDR3nt: TGCGCCAGCAGCCCGGGGGGGCGCAATGAGCAGTTCTTC
CDR3aa: CASSPGGRNEQFF

v_gene: TRBV7-9
d_gene: .
j_gene: TRBJ1-4
abundance: few
CDR3nt: TGTGCCAGCAGCGTCCAGGGTCGAGAAAAACTGTTTTTT
CDR3aa: CASSVQGREKLFF